These 5 T cell receptor beta chains were sequenced from one sample in a study of PD-1 blockade in classical Hodgkin lymphoma. TCRdb keeps only in-frame clones here, not all; method: immunoSEQ multiplex PCR. The sample shows some 35,000 clones, roughly 90% of them seen only once. Time point meaning: newly diagnosed, previously untreated cHL patient sample. Magnetic negative selection of thawed PBMCs was the method by which CD4+ T cells were purified. The sample taken for sequencing was CD4+ T cells from blood. The receptors here all came from a human donor with classical Hodgkin lymphoma.

V usage is TRBV6-6 and J usage is TRBJ1-1, with D tentatively TRBD1 (6 bases). Germline lookup yields CDR1 MNHNY and CDR2 SVGAGI (reference sequence). This CDR3 has 14 amino acids. The ends were cut back, 4 bases at V and 1 base at J, with 10 bases in the middle. In DNA form, the CDR3 reads TGTGCCAGCAGTTGGGGGCGATCGAACACTGAAGCTTTCTTT. This encodes CASSWGRSNTEAFF.

The chain recombines TRBV21-1 with TRBJ2-5. TRBV21-1 is recorded as a pseudogene. CDR3 size: 14 residues. The CDR3 sequence is CASSKGGRVGTQYF. CDR3 nucleotides: TGTGCCAGCAGCAAAGGAGGAAGGGTCGGGACCCAGTACTTC.

The chain has TRBV7-3 and TRBJ1-1; D is undetermined. This CDR3 spans 13 amino acids. V gave up 6 bases and J gave up 6 bases, with 14 bases separating them. CDR1 SGHTA and CDR2 FQGTGA come from the germline V gene. The CDR3 DNA follows: TGTGCCAGCAGTTCCGGACTGGGCGCTGAAGCTTTCTTT. Translation: CASSSGLGAEAFF.

The chain has TRBV19 and TRBJ1-1, with 7 positions matching TRBD1. Germline CDR1 reads LNHDA; CDR2 reads SQIVND (reference sequence). The trim removed 6 bases at V and 0 bases at J, leaving 10 bases unmatched. The CDR3 sequence is 16 residues long. CDR3 in amino acids: CASRRTGLVMNTEAFF. The CDR3 bases are TGTGCCAGTAGACGGACAGGACTAGTTATGAACACTGAAGCTTTCTTT.

V and J are TRBV6-6 and TRBJ2-3; 8 bases map to TRBD2. Germline CDR1 reads MNHNY; CDR2 reads SVGAGI (reference sequence). This CDR3 contains 16 residues. Unmatched junction bases numbered 11, after V lost 4 bases and J lost 5 bases. CDR3 bases: TGTGCCAGCAGTTCAGCGGAAGCGGGAGCTAGAGATACGCAGTATTTT. This gives the protein CASSSAEAGARDTQYF.